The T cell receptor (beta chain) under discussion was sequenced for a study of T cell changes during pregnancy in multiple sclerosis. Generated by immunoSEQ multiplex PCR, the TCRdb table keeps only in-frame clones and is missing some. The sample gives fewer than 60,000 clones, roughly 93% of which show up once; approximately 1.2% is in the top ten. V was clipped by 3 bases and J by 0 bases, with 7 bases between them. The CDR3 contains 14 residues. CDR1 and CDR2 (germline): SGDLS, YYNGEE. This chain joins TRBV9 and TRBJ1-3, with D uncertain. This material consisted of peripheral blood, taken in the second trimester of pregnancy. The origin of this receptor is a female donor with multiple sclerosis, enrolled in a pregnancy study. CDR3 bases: TGTGCCAGCAGCGGGGGAGACTCTGGAAACACCATATATTTT. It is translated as CASSGGDSGNTIYF.